This T cell receptor beta chain was documented in a study of T cells after yellow fever vaccination. Overall study context: Preparation of fractions with low cell numbers was performed using SMART-Seq v4 Ultra Low Input.

Generation of TCR cDNA used 5'RACE template switching (which added a universal primer site and UMIs). TCRdb re-called the 5' RACE reads through MiXCR, storing one row per CDR3 protein. This table holds 200,000 to 300,000 distinct CDR3 sequences, 6.7% found once. V lost 7 bases and J lost 6, with 12 bases in between. This CDR3 is built from 13 residues. Germline-derived CDR1 and CDR2 are SGHNT and YENEEA. This clonotype has only a few counts. As yet, its antigen is unknown. The study, taken as a whole, reports: Reappearance after the booster was observed for most primary-vaccination clones (roughly 97% CD4, over 70% CD8).

This receptor was identified in a man aged 25 to 40 who received the YFV17D yellow fever vaccine. Sequences were derived from CD4+ T cells sorted from PBMCs, sampled on the day of the yellow fever booster vaccination. The chain links TRBV11-3 to TRBJ2-2, with D unclear. This chain's CDR3 is CASKTDGSGELFF. The CDR3 bases are TGTGCCAGCAAAACCGATGGATCCGGGGAGCTGTTTTTT.